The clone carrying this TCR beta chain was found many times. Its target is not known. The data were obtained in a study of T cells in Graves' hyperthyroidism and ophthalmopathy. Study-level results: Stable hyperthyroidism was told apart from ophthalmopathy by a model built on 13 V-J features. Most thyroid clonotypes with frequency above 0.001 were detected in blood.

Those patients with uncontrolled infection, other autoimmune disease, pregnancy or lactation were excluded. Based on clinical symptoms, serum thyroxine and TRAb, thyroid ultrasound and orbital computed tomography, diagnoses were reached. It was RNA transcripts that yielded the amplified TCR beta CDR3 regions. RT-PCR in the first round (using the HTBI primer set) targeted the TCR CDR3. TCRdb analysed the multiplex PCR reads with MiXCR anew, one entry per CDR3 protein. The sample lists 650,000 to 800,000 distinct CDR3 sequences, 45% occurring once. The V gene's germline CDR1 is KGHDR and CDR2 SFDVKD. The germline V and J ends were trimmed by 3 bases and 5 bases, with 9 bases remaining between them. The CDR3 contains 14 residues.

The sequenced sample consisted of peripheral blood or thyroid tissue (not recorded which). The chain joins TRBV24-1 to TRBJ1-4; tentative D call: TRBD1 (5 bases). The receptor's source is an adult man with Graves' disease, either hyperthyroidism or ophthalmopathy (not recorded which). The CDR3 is CATSDPRENEKLFF. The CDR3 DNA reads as TGTGCCACCAGTGATCCCAGGGAGAATGAAAAACTGTTTTTT.